The rows below give T cell receptor beta chains drawn from one sample of a study of OX40 agonist ivuxolimab in advanced cancers. Data came from immunoSEQ multiplex PCR; TCRdb stores just in-frame clones and leaves some out. The sample contains fewer than 45,000 clones, 88% of which appear only once. This specimen consisted of CD4+ or CD8+ T cells sorted from blood, obtained in a trial of the OX40 agonist ivuxolimab. The receptors were gathered from an adult with an advanced solid tumor such as melanoma, head and neck, liver or kidney cancer. The CDR3 runs from the conserved cysteine through the conserved F or W. The D gene is left open where the match is weak. Not all rows give a size; the values are once, few, many and, for expanded clones, a class.

v_call	d_call	clone_size	j_call	cdr3_nt	cdr3_aa
TRBV7-2	NA	NA	TRBJ1-1	TGTGCCAGCAGCTGGGGGCCACAACAAGCTTTCTTT	CASSWGPQQAFF
TRBV6-6	TRBD2	NA	TRBJ2-3	TGTGCCAGCATTCTAGCGGGAACGCAGTATTTT	CASILAGTQYF
TRBV7-9	NA	NA	TRBJ2-2	TGTGCCAGCAGCTTAAGGGGCCTCTCGGGGCACACCGGGGAGCTGTTTTTT	CASSLRGLSGHTGELFF
TRBV19	TRBD1	NA	TRBJ2-1	TGTGCCAGTAGACAGGGGGCTAATGAGCAGTTCTTC	CASRQGANEQFF
TRBV4-1	TRBD2	NA	TRBJ2-7	TGCGCCAGCAGCCAAGTATTAGCGGGGTCCTACGAGCAGTACTTC	CASSQVLAGSYEQYF
TRBV11-2	NA	NA	TRBJ2-3	TGTGCCAGCAGCTCGGGCGGGACTTTCCGTTCTGGGCCAGATACGCAGTATTTT	CASSSGGTFRSGPDTQYF
TRBV30	TRBD2	NA	TRBJ2-2	TGTGCCTGGGGGAGGGCCGGGGAGCTGTTTTTT	CAWGRAGELFF
TRBV7-8	NA	NA	TRBJ1-2	TGTGCCAGCAGCTCGCGGGATCCTAACTATGGCTACACCTTC	CASSSRDPNYGYTF
TRBV29-1	NA	NA	TRBJ2-5	TGCAGCGTTTCCAGTATAGGGGTGAGGCCGGAGACCCAGTACTTC	CSVSSIGVRPETQYF
TRBV5-6	NA	NA	TRBJ1-4	TGTGCCAGCAGCCCTCTGGACCCGGGAGAGGGTAATGAAAAACTGTTTTTT	CASSPLDPGEGNEKLFF
TRBV12-5	NA	NA	TRBJ2-7	TGTGCTAGTGGTTTTGGCTACGAGCAGTACTTC	CASGFGYEQYF
TRBV7-9	TRBD1	NA	TRBJ1-2	TGTGCCAGCAGCTTAGGCGACAGGGCTCCCACCTTC	CASSLGDRAPTF
TRBV15	NA	NA	TRBJ2-7	TGTGCCACCAGCATCACGGACACCCGGAGCTCCTACGAGCAGTACTTC	CATSITDTRSSYEQYF
TRBV9	NA	NA	TRBJ2-1	TGTGCCAGCAACAGCGGTTTGGCCTACAATGAGCAGTTCTTC	CASNSGLAYNEQFF
TRBV11-2	TRBD2	NA	TRBJ2-4	TGTGCCAGCAGCCCAATCGGGACTAGTCGGGAACTCATTCAGTACTTC	CASSPIGTSRELIQYF
TRBV28	TRBD1	NA	TRBJ1-5	TGTGCCAGCAGTTTAGGGGGACAGGGGGCGTATCAGCCCCAGCATTTT	CASSLGGQGAYQPQHF
TRBV6-1	NA	NA	TRBJ2-7	TGTGCCAGCAGTGCCGGGTCGGGGGGCTCCGAGCAGTACTTC	CASSAGSGGSEQYF
TRBV4-2	NA	NA	TRBJ1-1	TGTGCCAGCAGCCACACGGCGTCTGAAGCTTTCTTT	CASSHTASEAFF
TRBV4-1	TRBD1	NA	TRBJ1-1	TGCGCCAGCAGCCAGAGGGACAGGGCTCGAGAGAGGGCTTTCTTT	CASSQRDRARERAFF
TRBV11-2	TRBD1	NA	TRBJ2-7	TGTGCCAGCGGACCACAGGGGGTACGTTACGAGCAGTACTTC	CASGPQGVRYEQYF
TRBV4-1	NA	NA	TRBJ2-7	TGCGCCAGCAGCCAAGATGCCGGCTTTGGGTTCTACGAGCAGTACTTC	CASSQDAGFGFYEQYF
TRBV7-2	NA	NA	TRBJ1-4	TGTGCCAGCATAATCGAGGGCAGCAGGGATGAAAAACTGTTTTTT	CASIIEGSRDEKLFF
TRBV7-9	NA	NA	TRBJ1-4	TGTGCCAGCAGCTTTGGACACCCTGGGGGTGAAAAACTGTTTTTT	CASSFGHPGGEKLFF
TRBV6-4	NA	NA	TRBJ1-1	TGTGCCAGCACCCGGAACAGAGAGAACACTGAAGCTTTCTTT	CASTRNRENTEAFF
TRBV6-4	NA	NA	TRBJ2-3	TGTGCCAGCAGGGCGGAGGGACTCAGCACAGATACGCAGTATTTT	CASRAEGLSTDTQYF
TRBV30	NA	NA	TRBJ1-4	TGTGCCTGGGCGTTGGGCGTGGGGGATGAAAAACTGTTTTTT	CAWALGVGDEKLFF
TRBV7-6	NA	NA	TRBJ2-3	TGTGCCAGCAGCGATTCAGGAGATACGCAGTATTTT	CASSDSGDTQYF
TRBV7-9	NA	NA	TRBJ1-1	TGTGCCAGCAGCTTAGCACACAAGAGCAAGCCTGAAGCTTTCTTT	CASSLAHKSKPEAFF
TRBV4-2	NA	NA	TRBJ1-1	TGTGCCAGCAGCTCCTTTGGAACTGAAGCTTTCTTT	CASSSFGTEAFF
TRBV30	NA	NA	TRBJ1-2	TGTGCCTGGAGTGCTCTAATGCTAGACGATGGCTACACCTTC	CAWSALMLDDGYTF
TRBV6-6	NA	NA	TRBJ1-5	TGTGCCAGCAGAAACAGGGCTAGCAATCAGCCCCAGCATTTT	CASRNRASNQPQHF
TRBV19	TRBD2	once	TRBJ2-7	TGTGCCAGTAGTCCGGGACTAGCGGGAGTAAGCGAGCAGTACTTC	CASSPGLAGVSEQYF
TRBV28	NA	NA	TRBJ2-1	TGTGCCAGCAGTTTAGCTGAGACCTACAATGAGCAGTTCTTC	CASSLAETYNEQFF
TRBV19	NA	NA	TRBJ1-2	TGTGCCAGTAGTATCCAGACAGCCTATGGCTACACCTTC	CASSIQTAYGYTF
TRBV7-6	TRBD2	NA	TRBJ2-7	TGTGCCAGCAGCTTAGCGTCTTCTAGCGGGAGCGGCGAGCAGTACTTC	CASSLASSSGSGEQYF
TRBV10-3	NA	NA	TRBJ1-1	TGTGCCATCAGTGAGGGGGCTGGCCCTGAAGCTTTCTTT	CAISEGAGPEAFF
TRBV4-2	TRBD1	NA	TRBJ2-2	TGTGCCAGCAGCCCTGGGACAGAAAACACCGGGGAGCTGTTTTTT	CASSPGTENTGELFF
TRBV30	NA	NA	TRBJ2-7	TGTGCCTGGTCACTGGGATACGAGCAGTACTTC	CAWSLGYEQYF
TRBV19	NA	NA	TRBJ2-7	TGTGCCAGTAGTATAGCCCCGGACAGCTACGAGCAGTACTTC	CASSIAPDSYEQYF
TRBV10-2	NA	NA	TRBJ2-5	TGCGCCAGCCGCCTCCCGGACTTGCAAGAGACCCAGTACTTC	CASRLPDLQETQYF
TRBV13	TRBD1	NA	TRBJ1-4	TGTGCCAGCAGCCCCCAATCCCCGGGACAGGAGGATGAAAAACTGTTTTTT	CASSPQSPGQEDEKLFF
TRBV7-7	NA	NA	TRBJ2-7	TGTGCCAGCAGCTTGCTTGGAGGCCACGAGCAGTACTTC	CASSLLGGHEQYF
TRBV4-1	NA	NA	TRBJ2-1	TGCGCCAGCAGCCAAGAAATGGTGCCGTACAATGAGCAGTTCTTC	CASSQEMVPYNEQFF
TRBV28	NA	NA	TRBJ2-4	TGTGCCAGCAGTTCCGTAATAGCCAAAAACATTCAGTACTTC	CASSSVIAKNIQYF
TRBV27	TRBD2	NA	TRBJ2-1	TGTGCCAGCAGTCCCGGGACTAGCGGCCCTGGGACTTTCAATGAGCAGTTCTTC	CASSPGTSGPGTFNEQFF
TRBV14	NA	NA	TRBJ2-1	TGTGCCAGCAGCCAAGATAAAATCAGGGCTTCTGAGCAGTTCTTC	CASSQDKIRASEQFF
TRBV4-2	TRBD2	NA	TRBJ2-1	TGTGCCAGCAGCCTGGGACTAGCGGGCCACAATGAGCAGTTCTTC	CASSLGLAGHNEQFF
TRBV6-5	TRBD1	NA	TRBJ1-1	TGTGCCAGCAGTGGGGACAGTCCCATGAACACTGAAGCTTTCTTT	CASSGDSPMNTEAFF
TRBV5-8	NA	NA	TRBJ1-5	TGTGCCAGCAGCTTGCTGCCAGAAAATCAGCCCCAGCATTTT	CASSLLPENQPQHF
TRBV5-4	NA	NA	TRBJ1-2	TGTGCCAGCAGGTCCAACGTTGGCTACACCTTC	CASRSNVGYTF
TRBV11-2	NA	NA	TRBJ1-2	TGTGCCAGCAGCCCCTTCCCCTACGGAGATGGCTACACCTTC	CASSPFPYGDGYTF
TRBV7-2	TRBD2	NA	TRBJ2-7	TGTGCCAGCAGCTCCGCGGTGTCTAGCGGGAGCTACGAGCAGTACTTC	CASSSAVSSGSYEQYF
TRBV27	TRBD2	NA	TRBJ2-1	TGTGCCAGCAGTTTATCGACCCGGACTAGCGGGAGGGCCAATGAGCAGTTCTTC	CASSLSTRTSGRANEQFF
TRBV18	NA	NA	TRBJ1-1	TGTGCCAGCTCACCCCCCCAGCCAGAGGTGAACACTGAAGCTTTCTTT	CASSPPQPEVNTEAFF
TRBV11-2	TRBD1	NA	TRBJ1-1	TGTGCCAGCAGGATGGCCGGGACAGGGGGCACTGAAGCTTTCTTT	CASRMAGTGGTEAFF
TRBV30	NA	NA	TRBJ1-1	TGTGCCTGGAATGACGGGGGGAACACTGAAGCTTTCTTT	CAWNDGGNTEAFF
TRBV7-9	TRBD1	NA	TRBJ2-7	TGTGCCAGCAGCGACCTCCGGCCCGAGACAGGGGGCGACTACGAGCAGTACTTC	CASSDLRPETGGDYEQYF
TRBV7-9	NA	NA	TRBJ1-2	TGTGCCAGCAGCTTAGGGGACGGAGATGGCTACACCTTC	CASSLGDGDGYTF
TRBV2	NA	NA	TRBJ2-1	TGTGCCAGCAGTGAAAGGGCGGCTAGCTCCTACAATGAGCAGTTCTTC	CASSERAASSYNEQFF
TRBV10-3	NA	NA	TRBJ1-1	TGTGCCATCAGTGGGGGAGTCGGTGGAACTGAAGCTTTCTTT	CAISGGVGGTEAFF